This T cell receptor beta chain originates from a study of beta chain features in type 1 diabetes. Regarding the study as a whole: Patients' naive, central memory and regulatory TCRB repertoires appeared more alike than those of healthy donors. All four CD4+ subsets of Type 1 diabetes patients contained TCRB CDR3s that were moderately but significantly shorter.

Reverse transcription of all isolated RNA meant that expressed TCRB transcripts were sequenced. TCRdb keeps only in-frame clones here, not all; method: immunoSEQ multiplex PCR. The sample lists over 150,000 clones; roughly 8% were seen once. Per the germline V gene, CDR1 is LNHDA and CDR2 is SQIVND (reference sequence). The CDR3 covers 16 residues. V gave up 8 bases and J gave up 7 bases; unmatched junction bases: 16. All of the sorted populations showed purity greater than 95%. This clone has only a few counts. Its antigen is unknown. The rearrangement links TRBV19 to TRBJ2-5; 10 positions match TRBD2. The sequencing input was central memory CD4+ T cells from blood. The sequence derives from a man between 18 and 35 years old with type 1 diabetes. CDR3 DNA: TGTGCCAGTGCCCTCACCACTAGCGGGGCTCAGGGGACCCAGTACTTC. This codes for CASALTTSGAQGTQYF.